The T cell receptor beta chain described here comes from a study of blood T cells in healthy people across ages. General study results and limits: Unknown donor CMV status possibly confounded expanded clonotype changes. Since the PBMCs were unsorted, naive and antigen-experienced cells could not be conclusively compared. When set beside aged donors, long-lived donors presented more naive CD4+ cells and higher diversity.

J was trimmed by 3 bases and V by 5 bases; bases with no gene match: 12. The CDR3 runs 17 residues. PBMCs numbering at least 7 million were isolated per sample. Worth noting for this clonotype: The antigen remains undetermined.

Primed by a sample-barcoded 5' primer and a J-beta primer mix, a second PCR proceeded for about 6 to 12 cycles. TCRdb recomputed calls from the 5' RACE reads with MiXCR, one row per CDR3 protein. Here the sample spans some 1.1 million distinct CDR3 sequences, roughly two fifths being singletons. The J gene is TRBJ2-3, the V gene TRBV12-3 or TRBV12-4; 9 bases agree with TRBD2. The sequence derives from a man aged 18 to 29 in good health. Sequences were obtained from blood. DNA of the CDR3: TGTGCCAGCAGTCGGTTAGGCATAGCGGGGGAAACAGATACGCAGTATTTT. Its protein product is CASSRLGIAGETDTQYF.